The text below deals with one T cell receptor beta chain. Its antigen is not identified. The data were produced by immunoSEQ multiplex PCR, yet TCRdb's version contains in-frame clones alone and is incomplete. The sample shows roughly 590,000 clones, 95% to 96% of them seen only once. The CDR3 length is 14 residues. Germline CDR1 SEHNR, CDR2 FQNEAQ (reference sequence). Trimming shortened V by 5 bases and J by 4 bases, and 14 bases separated the two germline ends. This entry is derived from a study of shared clonotypes between healthy human individuals. Study-wide findings and caveats: The generation probabilities recorded for non-shared clonotypes fell below those of clonotypes shared by all four donors. Several donors held approximately 5% of naive CD4 clonotypes in common.

Positive CCR7 selection of CD45RO-negative cells yielded the naive CD8 cells, and terminally differentiated effector memory CD45RA+ cells were excluded. The chain combines TRBV7-9 with TRBJ1-2, with a tentative D call TRBD1 (5 bases). The receptor's source is a woman between 25 and 40 years old in good health. The specimen sequenced was naive CD8+ T cells sorted from blood. The CDR3 sequence: CASSPSGNAYGYTF. CDR3 in DNA: TGTGCCAGCAGCCCCTCAGGGAATGCCTATGGCTACACCTTC. Using reference TRBV7-9 and TRBJ1-2 for the parts outside the CDR3, the full variable domain is DTGVSQNPRHKITKRGQNVTFRCDPISEHNRLYWYRQTLGQGPEFLTYFQNEAQLEKSRLLSDRFSAERPKGSFSTLEIQRTEQGDSAMYLCASSPSGNAYGYTFGSGTRLTVV.